This T cell receptor beta chain is from a study of CD8+CD57+ T cells in acquired aplastic anemia. Whole-study context: DNA per sorted CD4+ or CD8+ sample ranged roughly 0.18 to 30 ug, averaging roughly 3.2 ug.

Unmatched junction bases numbered 1, after V lost 3 bases and J lost 5 bases. CDR1 and CDR2 from the germline V gene are KGHDR and SFDVKD. The CDR3 loop spans 13 amino acids. Patients selected for sequencing had displayed CD8+CD57+ cell expansion by flow cytometry. Patients had received no therapy at the time of blood sampling. Genomic DNA served as template for TCR beta VDJ and CDR3 profiling. TCRdb passed the reads through MiXCR, listing each CDR3 protein once. The repertoire consists of around 50,000 distinct CDR3 sequences, with about 56% occurring once and the leading ten covering less than 20%. This clonotype is a singleton in its sample.

The receptor's source is a human donor with aplastic anemia. V and J are TRBV24-1 and TRBJ1-2; 8 bases fit TRBD1. Source material: sorted CD4+, CD8+, or CD8+CD57+ T cells (not recorded which) from PBMCs. CDR3: CATSDRTGYGYTF. DNA for the CDR3: TGTGCCACCAGTGATCGGACAGGGTATGGCTACACCTTC.